This T cell receptor beta chain was documented in a study of shared clonotypes between healthy human individuals. Germline V gene sequence: CDR1 SGHRS, CDR2 YFSETQ. The V gene end was trimmed by 3 bases and the J gene end by 2 bases; junction bases not matched to a gene: 7. The CDR3 length is 15 residues. Libraries were prepared by immunoSEQ multiplex PCR; TCRdb keeps only in-frame clonotypes and omits some of them. The data show 800,000 to 1,200,000 clones, roughly 74% seen once. The material sequenced was memory CD4+ T cells from PBMCs. Subset: CD45RA-negative fraction. The chain employs TRBV5-1 and TRBJ2-7; 8 bases line up with TRBD1. This clonotype was obtained from a young man in good health. Some clones in this sample may be carry-over from other donors' samples. CDR3 DNA sequence: TGCGCCAGCAGCTCTCAAGGGACAGGAGCCTACGAGCAGTACTTC. Translating gives CASSSQGTGAYEQYF.